The clone carrying this T cell receptor beta chain turned up a few times. Its specificity is not known. This record comes from a study of T-cell memory formation after mild COVID-19. Findings and caveats of the study: Clones that shrank (day 15 to 85) were balanced CD4/CD8, whereas later expanders leaned CD4+. Some clones that responded were present in memory (sampled pre-infection), which suggests cross-reactive memory joined.

V gave up 7 bases and J gave up 1 base, with 10 bases separating them. The CDR3 runs 13 residues. Germline V gene data show CDR1 as SGHTA and CDR2 as FQGNSA. It was 5'RACE with constant-segment primers that produced the TCR alpha and TCR beta cDNA libraries, which carried sample barcodes and UMIs. TCRdb re-derived calls from the 5' RACE reads in MiXCR, one entry per CDR3 protein. The profile shows 450,000 or so distinct CDR3 sequences, around 20% of them singletons. The chain has TRBV7-2 and TRBJ1-1; D is uncertain. The sequence was obtained from an adult woman who had mild COVID-19 (a few samples of this study predate the infection). Cell type and time point are not known. The sample was PBMCs or a T cell subset sorted from them (not recorded which). For the CDR3, the DNA is TGTGCCAGCACCCCCCCCTCGAACACTGAAGCTTTCTTT. It is translated as CASTPPSNTEAFF.